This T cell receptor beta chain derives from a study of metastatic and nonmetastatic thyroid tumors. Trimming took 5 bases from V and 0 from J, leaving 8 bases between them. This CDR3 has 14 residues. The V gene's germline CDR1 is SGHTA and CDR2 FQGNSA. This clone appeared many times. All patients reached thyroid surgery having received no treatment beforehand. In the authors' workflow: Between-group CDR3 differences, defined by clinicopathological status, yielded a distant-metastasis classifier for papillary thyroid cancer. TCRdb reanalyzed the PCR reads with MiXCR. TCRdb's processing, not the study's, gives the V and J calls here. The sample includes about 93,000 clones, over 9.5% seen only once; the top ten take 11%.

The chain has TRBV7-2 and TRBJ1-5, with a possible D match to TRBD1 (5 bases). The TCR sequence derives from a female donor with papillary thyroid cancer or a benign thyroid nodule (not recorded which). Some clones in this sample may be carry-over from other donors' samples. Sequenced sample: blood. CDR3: CASSRGLSNQPQHF. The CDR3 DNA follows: TGTGCCAGCAGCCGGGGACTTAGCAATCAGCCCCAGCATTTT.